This TCR beta chain was recovered during a study of shared clonotypes between healthy human individuals. Study overall: Researchers assigned three CD4 naive, three CD4 memory, two CD8 naive and one CD8 memory plate to each donor. Whole-study findings and limits: Memory subsets had estimated richness that was generally smaller than that of naive subsets.

Some clones are missing from TCRdb's copy, which holds only in-frame ones; the method was immunoSEQ multiplex PCR. The sample contains about 2.4 million clones, 93% of which appear only once. J was trimmed by 5 bases and V by 2 bases; bases with no gene match: 5. This CDR3 comprises 14 residues. Germline V gene data show CDR1 as SGHRS and CDR2 as YFSETQ. With regard to this clone: Its specificity is unknown. The sample holds other DNA sequences that translate to the same CDR3.

The J gene is TRBJ2-5, the V gene TRBV5-1; 8 bases are shared with TRBD2. The receptor was derived from a man aged 18 to 30 in good health. Some clones in this sample may be carry-over from other donors' samples. The sequenced sample was naive CD4+ T cells from PBMCs. Regarding subset: CD45RA+ positively selected. The CDR3 DNA reads as TGCGCCAGCAGCTTTAGCGGGACCGGGGAGACCCAGTACTTC. Its protein product is CASSFSGTGETQYF.